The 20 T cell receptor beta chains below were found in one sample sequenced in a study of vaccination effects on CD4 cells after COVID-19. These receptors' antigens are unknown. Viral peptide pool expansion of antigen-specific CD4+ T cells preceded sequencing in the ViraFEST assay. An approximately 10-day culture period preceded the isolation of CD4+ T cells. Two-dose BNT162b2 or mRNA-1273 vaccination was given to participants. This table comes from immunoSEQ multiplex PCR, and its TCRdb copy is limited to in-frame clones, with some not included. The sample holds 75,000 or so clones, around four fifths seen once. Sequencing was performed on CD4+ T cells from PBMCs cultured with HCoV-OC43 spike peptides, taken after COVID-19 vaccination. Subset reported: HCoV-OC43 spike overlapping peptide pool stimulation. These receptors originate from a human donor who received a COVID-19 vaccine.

The CDR3 DNA sequence: TGCAGCGTGGACCCGGGACAGAGAAACAATGAGCAGTTCTTC. Translation gives CSVDPGQRNNEQFF. V gene TRBV29-1 combines with J gene TRBJ2-1; 7 bases map to TRBD1. Germline V gene lookup returns CDR1 SQVTM and CDR2 ANQGSEA. Trimming removed 6 bases from V and 5 bases from J; junction bases left unmatched: 10. The CDR3 has 14 residues.

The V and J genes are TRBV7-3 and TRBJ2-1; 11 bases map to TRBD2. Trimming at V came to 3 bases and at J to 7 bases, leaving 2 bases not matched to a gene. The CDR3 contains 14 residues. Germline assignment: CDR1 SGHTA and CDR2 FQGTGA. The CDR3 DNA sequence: TGTGCCAGCAGCTTGGGACTAGCGGTGAATGAGCAGTTCTTC. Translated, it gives CASSLGLAVNEQFF. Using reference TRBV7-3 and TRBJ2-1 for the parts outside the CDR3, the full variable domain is GAGVSQTPSNKVTEKGKYVELRCDPISGHTALYWYRQSLGQGPEFLIYFQGTGAADDSGLPNDRFFAVRPEGSVSTLKIQRTERGDSAVYLCASSLGLAVNEQFFGPGTRLTVL.

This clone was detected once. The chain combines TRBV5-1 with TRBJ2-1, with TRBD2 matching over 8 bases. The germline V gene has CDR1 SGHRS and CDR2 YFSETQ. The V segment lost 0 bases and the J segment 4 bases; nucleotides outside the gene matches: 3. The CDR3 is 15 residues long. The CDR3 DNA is TGCGCCAGCAGCTTGGCCCTAGCGGGTTACAATGAGCAGTTCTTC. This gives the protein CASSLALAGYNEQFF.

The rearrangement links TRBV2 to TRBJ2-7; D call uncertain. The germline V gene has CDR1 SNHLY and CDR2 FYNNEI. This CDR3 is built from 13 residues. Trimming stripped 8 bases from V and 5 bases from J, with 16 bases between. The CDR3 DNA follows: TGTGCCAGCCAGACCGCTACCTTCCACGAGCAGTACGTC. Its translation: CASQTATFHEQYV.

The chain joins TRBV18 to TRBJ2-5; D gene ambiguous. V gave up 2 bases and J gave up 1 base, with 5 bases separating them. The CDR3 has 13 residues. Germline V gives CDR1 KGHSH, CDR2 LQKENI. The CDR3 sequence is CASSPGSQETQYF. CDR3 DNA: TGTGCCAGCTCACCAGGAAGCCAAGAGACCCAGTACTTC. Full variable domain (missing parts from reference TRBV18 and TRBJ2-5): NAGVMQNPRHLVRRRGQEARLRCSPMKGHSHVYWYRQLPEEGLKFMVYLQKENIIDESGMPKERFSAEFPKEGPSILRIQQVVRGDSAAYFCASSPGSQETQYFGPGTRLLVL.

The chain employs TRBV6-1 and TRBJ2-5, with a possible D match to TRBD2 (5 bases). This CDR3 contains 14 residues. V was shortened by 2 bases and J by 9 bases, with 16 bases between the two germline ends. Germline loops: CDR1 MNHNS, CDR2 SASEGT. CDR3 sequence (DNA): TGTGCCAGCAGTGAATTGGGAACTGGCGGGTCCCAGTACTTC. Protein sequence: CASSELGTGGSQYF.

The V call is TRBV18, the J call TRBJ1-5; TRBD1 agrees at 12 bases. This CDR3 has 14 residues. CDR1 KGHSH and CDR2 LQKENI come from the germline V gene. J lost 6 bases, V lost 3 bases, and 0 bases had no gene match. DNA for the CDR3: TGTGCCAGCTCACCGGGACAGGGGGCTCAGCCCCAGCATTTT. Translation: CASSPGQGAQPQHF.

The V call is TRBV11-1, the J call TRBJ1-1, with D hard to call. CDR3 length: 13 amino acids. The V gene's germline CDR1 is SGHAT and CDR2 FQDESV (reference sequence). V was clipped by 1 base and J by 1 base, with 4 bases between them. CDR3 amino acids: CASSLVGNTEAFF. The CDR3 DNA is TGTGCCAGCAGCTTAGTGGGGAACACTGAAGCTTTCTTT.

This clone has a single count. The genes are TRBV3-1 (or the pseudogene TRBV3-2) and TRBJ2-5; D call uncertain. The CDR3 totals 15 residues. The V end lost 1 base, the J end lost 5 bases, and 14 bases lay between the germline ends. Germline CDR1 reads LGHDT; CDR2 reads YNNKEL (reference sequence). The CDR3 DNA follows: TGTGCCAGCAGCCAAGTAACTAACGACCGGGAGACCCAGTACTTC. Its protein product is CASSQVTNDRETQYF.

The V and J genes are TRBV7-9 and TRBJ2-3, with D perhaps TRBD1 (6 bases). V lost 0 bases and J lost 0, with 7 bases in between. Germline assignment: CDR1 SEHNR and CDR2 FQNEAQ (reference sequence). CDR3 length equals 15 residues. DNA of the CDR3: TGTGCCAGCAGCTTAGCCGGACAGAGCACAGATACGCAGTATTTT. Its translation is CASSLAGQSTDTQYF.

CDR3: CASSSGHTGETQYF. As DNA, the CDR3 is TGTGCCAGCTCATCGGGCCACACAGGGGAGACCCAGTACTTC. The chain recombines TRBV18 with TRBJ2-5; possibly TRBD1 for D (6 bases). CDR3 length: 14 residues. Germline values: CDR1 KGHSH, CDR2 LQKENI. V shed 5 bases and J shed 5 bases, with 15 bases lying between them.

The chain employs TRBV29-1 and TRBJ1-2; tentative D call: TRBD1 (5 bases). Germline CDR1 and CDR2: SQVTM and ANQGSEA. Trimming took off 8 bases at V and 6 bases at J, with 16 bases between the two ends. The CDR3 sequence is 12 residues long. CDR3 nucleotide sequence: TGCAGCATAACCGGGACCCTTAATGGCTACACCTTC. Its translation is CSITGTLNGYTF. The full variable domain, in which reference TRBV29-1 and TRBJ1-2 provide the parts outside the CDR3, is SAVISQKPSRDICQRGTSLTIQCQVDSQVTMMFWYRQQPGQSLTLIATANQGSEATYESGFVIDKFPISRPNLTFSTLTVSNMSPEDSSIYLCSITGTLNGYTFGSGTRLTVV.

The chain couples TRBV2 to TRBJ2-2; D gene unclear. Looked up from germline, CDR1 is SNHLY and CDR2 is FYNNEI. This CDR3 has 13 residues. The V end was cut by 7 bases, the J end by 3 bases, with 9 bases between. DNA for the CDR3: TGTGCCAGCATCTTAGATTACACCGGGGAGCTGTTTTTT. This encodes CASILDYTGELFF. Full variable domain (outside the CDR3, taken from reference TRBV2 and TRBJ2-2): EPEVTQTPSHQVTQMGQEVILRCVPISNHLYFYWYRQILGQKVEFLVSFYNNEISEKSEIFDDQFSVERPDGSNFTLKIRSTKLEDSAMYFCASILDYTGELFFGEGSRLTVL.

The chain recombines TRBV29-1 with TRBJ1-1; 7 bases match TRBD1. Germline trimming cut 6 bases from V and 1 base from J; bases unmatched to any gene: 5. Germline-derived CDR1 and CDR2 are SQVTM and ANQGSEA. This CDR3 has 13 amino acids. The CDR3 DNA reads TGCAGCGTCTCCGACAGGGAGAACACTGAAGCTTTCTTT. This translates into CSVSDRENTEAFF.

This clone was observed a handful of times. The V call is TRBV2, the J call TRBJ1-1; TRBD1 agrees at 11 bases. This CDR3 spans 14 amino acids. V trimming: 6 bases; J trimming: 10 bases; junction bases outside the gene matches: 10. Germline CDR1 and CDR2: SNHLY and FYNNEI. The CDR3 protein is CASSPSGTGGIAFF. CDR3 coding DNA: TGTGCCAGCAGCCCTTCCGGGACAGGGGGGATAGCTTTCTTT.

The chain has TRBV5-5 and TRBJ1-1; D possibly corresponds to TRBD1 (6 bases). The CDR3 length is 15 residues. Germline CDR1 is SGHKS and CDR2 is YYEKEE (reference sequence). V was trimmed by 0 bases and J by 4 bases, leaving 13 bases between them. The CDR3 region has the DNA TGTGCCAGCAGCTTGGAATGGGCCAGGGGCACTGAAGCTTTCTTT. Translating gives CASSLEWARGTEAFF.

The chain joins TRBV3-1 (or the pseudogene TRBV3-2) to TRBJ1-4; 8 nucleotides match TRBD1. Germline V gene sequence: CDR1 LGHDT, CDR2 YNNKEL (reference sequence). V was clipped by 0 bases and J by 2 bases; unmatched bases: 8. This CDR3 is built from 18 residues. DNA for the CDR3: TGTGCCAGCAGCCAAGATGGCAGGGGGCGCGTCACTAATGAAAAACTGTTTTTT. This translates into CASSQDGRGRVTNEKLFF.

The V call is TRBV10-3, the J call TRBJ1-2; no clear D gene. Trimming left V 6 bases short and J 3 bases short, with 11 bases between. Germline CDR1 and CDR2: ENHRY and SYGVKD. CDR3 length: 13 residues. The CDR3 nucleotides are TGTGCCATCAGCGCTATACCAGACTATGGCTACACCTTC. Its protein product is CAISAIPDYGYTF.

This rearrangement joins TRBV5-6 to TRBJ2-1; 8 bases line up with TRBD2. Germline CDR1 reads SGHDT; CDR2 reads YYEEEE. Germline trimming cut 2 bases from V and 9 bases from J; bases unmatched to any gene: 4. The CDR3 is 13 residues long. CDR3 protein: CASSFSGEGEQFF. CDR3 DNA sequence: TGTGCCAGCAGCTTTAGCGGGGAAGGTGAGCAGTTCTTC.

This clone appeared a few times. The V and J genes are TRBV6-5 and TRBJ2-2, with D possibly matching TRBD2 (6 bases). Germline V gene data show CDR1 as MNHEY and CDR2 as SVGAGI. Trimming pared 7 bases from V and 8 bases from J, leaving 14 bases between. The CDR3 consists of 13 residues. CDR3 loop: CASTSSGVGELFF. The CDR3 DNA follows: TGTGCCAGCACCTCCTCGGGGGTTGGGGAGCTGTTTTTT.